This TCR beta chain came from a study of neurological immune-mediated disorders. Overall study findings and caveats: Phylogenetic analysis grouped 18 of 34 multiple sclerosis patients' repertoires together, suggesting a possible repertoire signature.

TCRdb independently ran MiXCR on the 5' RACE reads; one entry per CDR3 protein. The sample lists around 61,000 distinct CDR3 sequences, roughly 4.9% seen once, with 5.6% in the top ten. This CDR3 has 16 amino acids. V gave up 1 base and J gave up 4 bases, with 14 bases separating them. Germline CDR1 is MGHRA and CDR2 is YSYEKL. This clonotype was seen many times. The antigen is undetermined. The V gene is TRBV4-1, the J gene TRBJ1-3, with a possible D match to TRBD1 (5 bases). The clonotype originates from a human donor with multiple sclerosis. The donor label of this sample is uncertain. Sequenced sample: PBMCs. This chain's CDR3 is CASSQALGGWGNTIYF. The CDR3 DNA is TGCGCCAGCAGCCAAGCCCTTGGGGGGTGGGGAAACACCATATATTTT.